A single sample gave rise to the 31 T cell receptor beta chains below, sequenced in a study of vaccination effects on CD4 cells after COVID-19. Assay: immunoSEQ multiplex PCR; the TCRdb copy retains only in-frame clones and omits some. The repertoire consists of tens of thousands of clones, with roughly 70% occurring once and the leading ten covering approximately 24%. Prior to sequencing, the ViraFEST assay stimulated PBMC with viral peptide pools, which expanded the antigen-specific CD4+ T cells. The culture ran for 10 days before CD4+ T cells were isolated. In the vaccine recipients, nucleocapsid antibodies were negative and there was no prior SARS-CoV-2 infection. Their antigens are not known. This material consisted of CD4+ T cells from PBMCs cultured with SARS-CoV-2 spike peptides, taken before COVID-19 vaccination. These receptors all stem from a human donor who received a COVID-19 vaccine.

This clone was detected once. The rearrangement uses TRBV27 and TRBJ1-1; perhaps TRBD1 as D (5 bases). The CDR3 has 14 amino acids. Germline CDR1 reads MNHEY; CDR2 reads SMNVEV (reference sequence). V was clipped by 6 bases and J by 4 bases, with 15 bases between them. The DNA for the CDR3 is TGTGCCAGCAGCCATACAGGAGGCGGCACTGAAGCTTTCTTT. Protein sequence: CASSHTGGGTEAFF.

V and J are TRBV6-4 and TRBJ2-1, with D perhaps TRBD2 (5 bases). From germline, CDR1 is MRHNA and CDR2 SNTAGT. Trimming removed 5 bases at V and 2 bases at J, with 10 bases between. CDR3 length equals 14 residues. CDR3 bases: TGTGCCAGCAGTTCCGGGAATACCTACAATGAGCAGTTCTTC. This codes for CASSSGNTYNEQFF.

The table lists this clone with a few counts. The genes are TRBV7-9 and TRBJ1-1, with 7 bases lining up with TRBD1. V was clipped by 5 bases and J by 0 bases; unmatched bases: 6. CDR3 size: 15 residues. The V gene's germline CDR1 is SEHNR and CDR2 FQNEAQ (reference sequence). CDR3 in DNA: TGTGCCAGCAGCCTCCAGGGGGTGATGAACACTGAAGCTTTCTTT. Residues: CASSLQGVMNTEAFF.

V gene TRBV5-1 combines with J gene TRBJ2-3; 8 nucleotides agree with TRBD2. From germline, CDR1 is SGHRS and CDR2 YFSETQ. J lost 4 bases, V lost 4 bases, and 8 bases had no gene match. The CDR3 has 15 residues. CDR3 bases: TGCGCCAGCAGCCTCAGTGGGACTAGGGCAGATACGCAGTATTTT. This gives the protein CASSLSGTRADTQYF.

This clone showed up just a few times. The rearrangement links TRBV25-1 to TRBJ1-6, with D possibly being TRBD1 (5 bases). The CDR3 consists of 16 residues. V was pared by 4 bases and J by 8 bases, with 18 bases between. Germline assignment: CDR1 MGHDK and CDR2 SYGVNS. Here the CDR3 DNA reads TGTGCCAGCAGTGGTTGGCCCGGGACGGGGGATTCACCCCTCCACTTT. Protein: CASSGWPGTGDSPLHF.

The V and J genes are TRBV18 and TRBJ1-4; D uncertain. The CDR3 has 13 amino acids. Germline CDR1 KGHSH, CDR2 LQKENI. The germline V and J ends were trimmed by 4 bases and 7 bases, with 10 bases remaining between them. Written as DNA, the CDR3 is TGTGCCAGCTCACGCGGGGTCTTTGAAAAACTGTTTTTT. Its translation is CASSRGVFEKLFF.

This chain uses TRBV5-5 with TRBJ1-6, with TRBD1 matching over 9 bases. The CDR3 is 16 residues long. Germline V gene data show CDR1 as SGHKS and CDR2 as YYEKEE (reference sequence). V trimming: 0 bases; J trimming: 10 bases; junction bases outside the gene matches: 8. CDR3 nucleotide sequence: TGTGCCAGCAGCTTGGTCTCCGGGACAGGGTTCTCACCCCTCCACTTT. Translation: CASSLVSGTGFSPLHF. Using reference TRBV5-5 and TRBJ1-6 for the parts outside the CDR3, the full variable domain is DAGVTQSPTHLIKTRGQQVTLRCSPISGHKSVSWYQQVLGQGPQFIFQYYEKEERGRGNFPDRFSARQFPNYSSELNVNALLLGDSALYLCASSLVSGTGFSPLHFGNGTRLTVT.

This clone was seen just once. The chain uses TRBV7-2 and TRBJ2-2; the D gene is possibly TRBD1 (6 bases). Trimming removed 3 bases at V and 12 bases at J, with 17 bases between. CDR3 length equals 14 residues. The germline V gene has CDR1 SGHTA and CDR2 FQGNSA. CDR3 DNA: TGTGCCAGCAGCTTGCTGACCGCCAGGGGACAGCTGTTTTTT. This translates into CASSLLTARGQLFF.

This CDR3 is CASSPNRDTQYF. The CDR3 nucleotides read TGCGCCAGCAGCCCCAACAGGGATACGCAGTATTTT. J is TRBJ2-3 and V is TRBV5-1, with D perhaps matching TRBD1 (5 bases). CDR3 size: 12 residues. The germline V gene encodes CDR1 SGHRS and CDR2 YFSETQ. Trimming took 4 bases from V and 6 from J, leaving 9 bases between them.

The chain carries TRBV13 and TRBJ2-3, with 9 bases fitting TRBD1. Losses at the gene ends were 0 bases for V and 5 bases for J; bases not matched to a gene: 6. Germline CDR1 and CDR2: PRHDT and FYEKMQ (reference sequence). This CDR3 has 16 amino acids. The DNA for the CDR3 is TGTGCCAGCAGCTTAGGGTTGGGACAGGGAAAAGATACGCAGTATTTT. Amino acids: CASSLGLGQGKDTQYF. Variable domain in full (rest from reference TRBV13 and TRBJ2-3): AAGVIQSPRHLIKEKRETATLKCYPIPRHDTVYWYQQGPGQDPQFLISFYEKMQSDKGSIPDRFSAQQFSDYHSELNMSSLELGDSALYFCASSLGLGQGKDTQYFGPGTRLTVL.

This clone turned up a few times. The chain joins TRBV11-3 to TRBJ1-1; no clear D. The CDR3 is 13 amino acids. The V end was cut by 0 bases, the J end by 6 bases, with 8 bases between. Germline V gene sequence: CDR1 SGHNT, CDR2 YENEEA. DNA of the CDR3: TGTGCCAGCAGCTTAGATGGGCAGTCTGAAGCTTTCTTT. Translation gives CASSLDGQSEAFF.

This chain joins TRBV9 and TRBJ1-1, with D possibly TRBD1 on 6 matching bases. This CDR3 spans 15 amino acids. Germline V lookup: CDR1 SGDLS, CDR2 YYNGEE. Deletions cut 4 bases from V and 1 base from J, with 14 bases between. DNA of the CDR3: TGTGCCAGCAGCCCGCGACCGGACAGGAACACTGAAGCTTTCTTT. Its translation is CASSPRPDRNTEAFF.

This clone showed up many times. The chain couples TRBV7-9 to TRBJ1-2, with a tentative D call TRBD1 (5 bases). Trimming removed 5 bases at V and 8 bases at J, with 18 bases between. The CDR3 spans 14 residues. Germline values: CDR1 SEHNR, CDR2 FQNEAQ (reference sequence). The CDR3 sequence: CASSRTSAGKGYTF. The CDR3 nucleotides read TGTGCCAGCAGCCGGACATCGGCGGGGAAAGGCTACACCTTC. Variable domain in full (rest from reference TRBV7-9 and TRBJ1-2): DTGVSQNPRHKITKRGQNVTFRCDPISEHNRLYWYRQTLGQGPEFLTYFQNEAQLEKSRLLSDRFSAERPKGSFSTLEIQRTEQGDSAMYLCASSRTSAGKGYTFGSGTRLTVV.

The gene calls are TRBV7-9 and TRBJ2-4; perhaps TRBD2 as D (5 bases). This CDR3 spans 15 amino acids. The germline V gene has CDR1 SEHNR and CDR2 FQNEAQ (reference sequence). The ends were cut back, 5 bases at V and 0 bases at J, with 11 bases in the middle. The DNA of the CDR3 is TGTGCCAGCAGCCCCATCGGGGTAGCCAAAAACATTCAGTACTTC. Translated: CASSPIGVAKNIQYF.

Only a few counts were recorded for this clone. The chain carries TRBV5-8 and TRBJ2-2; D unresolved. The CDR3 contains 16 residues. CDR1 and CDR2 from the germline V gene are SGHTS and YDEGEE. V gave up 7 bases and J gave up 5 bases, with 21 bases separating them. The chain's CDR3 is CASPIIIPSETGELFF. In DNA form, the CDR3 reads TGTGCCAGCCCGATAATTATCCCGTCGGAAACCGGGGAGCTGTTTTTT. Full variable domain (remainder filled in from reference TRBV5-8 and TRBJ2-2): EAGVTQSPTHLIKTRGQQATLRCSPISGHTSVYWYQQALGLGLQFLLWYDEGEERNRGNFPPRFSGRQFPNYSSELNVNALELEDSALYLCASPIIIPSETGELFFGEGSRLTVL.

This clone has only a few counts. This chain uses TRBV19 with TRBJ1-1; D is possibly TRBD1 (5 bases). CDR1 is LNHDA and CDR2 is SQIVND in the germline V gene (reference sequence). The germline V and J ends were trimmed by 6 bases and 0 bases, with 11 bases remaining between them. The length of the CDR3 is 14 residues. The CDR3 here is CASRGSGMNTEAFF. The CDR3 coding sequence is TGTGCCAGTAGGGGGTCAGGGATGAACACTGAAGCTTTCTTT.

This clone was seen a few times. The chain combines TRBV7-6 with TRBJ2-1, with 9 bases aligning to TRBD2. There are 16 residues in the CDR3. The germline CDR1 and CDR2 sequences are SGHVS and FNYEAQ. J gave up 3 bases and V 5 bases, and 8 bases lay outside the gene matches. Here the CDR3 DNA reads TGTGCCAGCAGCCTAGGAGCGGGGGGAGTCTACAATGAGCAGTTCTTC. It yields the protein CASSLGAGGVYNEQFF.

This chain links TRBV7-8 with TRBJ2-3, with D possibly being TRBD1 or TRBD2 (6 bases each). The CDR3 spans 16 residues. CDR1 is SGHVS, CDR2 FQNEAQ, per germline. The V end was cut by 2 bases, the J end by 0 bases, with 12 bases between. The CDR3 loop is CASSLMSGASTDTQYF. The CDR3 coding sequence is TGTGCCAGCAGCTTAATGTCGGGGGCCAGCACAGATACGCAGTATTTT.

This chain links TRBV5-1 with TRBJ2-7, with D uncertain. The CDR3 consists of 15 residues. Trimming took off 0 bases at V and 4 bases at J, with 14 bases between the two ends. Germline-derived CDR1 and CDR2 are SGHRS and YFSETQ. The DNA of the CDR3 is TGCGCCAGCAGCTTGGACCCTTCAACGACGTACGAGCAGTACTTC. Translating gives CASSLDPSTTYEQYF.

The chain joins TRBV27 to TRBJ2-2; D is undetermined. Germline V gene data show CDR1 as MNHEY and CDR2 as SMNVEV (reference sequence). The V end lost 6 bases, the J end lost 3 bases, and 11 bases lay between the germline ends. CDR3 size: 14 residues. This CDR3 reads CASSPDTDTGELFF. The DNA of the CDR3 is TGTGCCAGCAGCCCCGACACCGACACCGGGGAGCTGTTTTTT.

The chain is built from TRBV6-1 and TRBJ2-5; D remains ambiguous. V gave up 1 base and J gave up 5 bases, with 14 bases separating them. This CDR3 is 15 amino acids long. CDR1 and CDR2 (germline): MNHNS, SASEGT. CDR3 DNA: TGTGCCAGCAGTGAAGAACGACACCCAGAGGAGACCCAGTACTTC. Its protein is CASSEERHPEETQYF.

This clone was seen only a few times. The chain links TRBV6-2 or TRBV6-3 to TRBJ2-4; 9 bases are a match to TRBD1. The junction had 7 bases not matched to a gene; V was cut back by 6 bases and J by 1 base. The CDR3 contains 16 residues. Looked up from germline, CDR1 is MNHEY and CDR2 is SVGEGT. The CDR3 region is CASSLTGGFAKNIQYF. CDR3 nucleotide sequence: TGTGCCAGCAGCCTAACAGGGGGCTTCGCCAAAAACATTCAGTACTTC.

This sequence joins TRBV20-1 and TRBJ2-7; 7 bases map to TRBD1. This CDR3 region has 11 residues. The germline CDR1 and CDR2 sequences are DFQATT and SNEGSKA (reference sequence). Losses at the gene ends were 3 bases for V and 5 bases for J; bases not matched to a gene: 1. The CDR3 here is CSARQGDEQYF. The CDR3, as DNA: TGCAGTGCTAGGCAGGGGGACGAGCAGTACTTC.

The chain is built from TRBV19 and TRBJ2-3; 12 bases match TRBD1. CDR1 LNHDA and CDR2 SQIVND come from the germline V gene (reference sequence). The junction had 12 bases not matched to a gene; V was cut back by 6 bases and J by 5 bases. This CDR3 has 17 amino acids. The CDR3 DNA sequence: TGTGCCAGTAGACTCCGCCCCCGGGACAGGGGGCTAGATACGCAGTATTTT. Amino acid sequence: CASRLRPRDRGLDTQYF.

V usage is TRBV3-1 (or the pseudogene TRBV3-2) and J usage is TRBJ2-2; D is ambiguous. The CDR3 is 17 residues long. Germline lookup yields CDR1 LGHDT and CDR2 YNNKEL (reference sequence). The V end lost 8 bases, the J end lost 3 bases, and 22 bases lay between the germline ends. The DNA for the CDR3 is TGTGCCAGCCTAGGAGCTCTTTCAAAGCTGGACACCGGGGAGCTGTTTTTT. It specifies CASLGALSKLDTGELFF.

The CDR3 sequence: CASSLLPGTDSYEQYF. DNA for the CDR3: TGTGCCAGCAGCTTACTACCCGGGACAGACTCCTACGAGCAGTACTTC. The chain links TRBV7-8 to TRBJ2-7, with 7 bases aligning to TRBD1. V gave up 2 bases and J gave up 0 bases; unmatched junction bases: 7. Germline V gene sequence: CDR1 SGHVS, CDR2 FQNEAQ. CDR3 size: 16 residues. Filled out from reference TRBV7-8 and TRBJ2-7, the complete variable domain reads GAGVSQSPRYKVAKRGQDVALRCDPISGHVSLFWYQQALGQGPEFLTYFQNEAQLDKSGLPSDRFFAERPEGSVSTLKIQRTQQEDSAVYLCASSLLPGTDSYEQYFGPGTRLTVT.

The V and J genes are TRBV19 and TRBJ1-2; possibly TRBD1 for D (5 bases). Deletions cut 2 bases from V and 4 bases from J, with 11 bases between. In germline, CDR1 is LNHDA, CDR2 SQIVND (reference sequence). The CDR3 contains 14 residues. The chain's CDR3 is CASSISGTTYGYTF. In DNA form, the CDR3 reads TGTGCCAGTAGTATATCGGGGACCACCTATGGCTACACCTTC.

The CDR3 DNA reads as TGTGCCAGCAGACGGACTGGCGACACCGGGGAGCTGTTTTTT. Translation gives CASRRTGDTGELFF. This chain joins TRBV9 and TRBJ2-2, with a possible D match to TRBD2 (5 bases). Trimming shortened V by 5 bases and J by 3 bases, and 11 bases separated the two germline ends. The CDR3 loop spans 14 amino acids. The germline CDR1 and CDR2 sequences are SGDLS and YYNGEE.

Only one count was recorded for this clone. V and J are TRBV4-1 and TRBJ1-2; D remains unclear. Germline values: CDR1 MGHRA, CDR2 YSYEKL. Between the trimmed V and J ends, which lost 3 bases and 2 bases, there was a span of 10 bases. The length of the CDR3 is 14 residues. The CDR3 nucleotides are TGCGCCAGCAGCCAGCCCGGCAAAAACTATGGCTACACCTTC. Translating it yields CASSQPGKNYGYTF.

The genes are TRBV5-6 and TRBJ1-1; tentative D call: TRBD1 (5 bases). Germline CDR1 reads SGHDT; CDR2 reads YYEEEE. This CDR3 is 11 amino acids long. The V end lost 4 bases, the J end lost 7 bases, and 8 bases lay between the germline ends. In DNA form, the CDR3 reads TGTGCCAGCAGCGGGGGGGGTGAAGCTTTCTTT. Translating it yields CASSGGGEAFF.

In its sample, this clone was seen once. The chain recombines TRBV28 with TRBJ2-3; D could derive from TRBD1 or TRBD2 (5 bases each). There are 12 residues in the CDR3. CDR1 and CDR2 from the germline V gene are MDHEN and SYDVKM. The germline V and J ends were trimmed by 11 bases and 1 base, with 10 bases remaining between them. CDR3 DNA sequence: TGTGCCGCGGTGGGGGGCACAGATACGCAGTATTTT. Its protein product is CAAVGGTDTQYF. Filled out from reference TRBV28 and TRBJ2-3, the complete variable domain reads DVKVTQSSRYLVKRTGEKVFLECVQDMDHENMFWYRQDPGLGLRLIYFSYDVKMKEKGDIPEGYSVSREKKERFSLILESASTNQTSMYLCAAVGGTDTQYFGPGTRLTVL.